This T cell receptor beta chain was sequenced during a study of blood T cell repertoires in COVID-19. In the study overall: Donors in the United States, Italy and Spain gave samples during acute or convalescent COVID-19. PBMCs, B-cell-depleted T cells, or T cells were the source of the cDNA or gDNA that made up the material.

The method was immunoSEQ multiplex PCR; TCRdb's version includes in-frame clones alone and lacks a portion of them. The sample lists more than 200,000 clones; around 88% were seen once. Recruits, aged roughly 18 to 100 years, lived in 20 to 30 US areas. Two negative PCRs, clearance, or symptom resolution characterized the recovered Cohort 3 donors. The V end was cut by 6 bases, the J end by 7 bases, with 16 bases between. The CDR3 spans 14 residues. The V gene's germline CDR1 is KGHSH and CDR2 LQKENI. Specimen: PBMCs or T cells enriched from blood (not recorded which). This sequence was found in a young woman who had recovered from COVID-19. The chain couples TRBV18 to TRBJ2-1; no firm D call. The CDR3 loop reads CASSRRFGENEQFF. Written as DNA, the CDR3 is TGTGCCAGCTCCCGTCGATTCGGAGAGAATGAGCAGTTCTTC.